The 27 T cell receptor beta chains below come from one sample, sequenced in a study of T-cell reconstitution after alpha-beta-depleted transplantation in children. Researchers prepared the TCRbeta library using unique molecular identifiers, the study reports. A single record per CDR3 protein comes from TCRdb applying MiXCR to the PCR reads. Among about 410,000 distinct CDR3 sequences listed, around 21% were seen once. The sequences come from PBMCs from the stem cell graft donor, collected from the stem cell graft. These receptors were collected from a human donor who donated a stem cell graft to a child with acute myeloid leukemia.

CDR3 loop: CASSVGRLAGVGIQYF. Here the CDR3 DNA reads TGTGCCAGCAGCGTAGGTAGACTAGCGGGAGTGGGCATTCAGTACTTC. The J gene is TRBJ2-4, the V gene TRBV9; 12 bases agree with TRBD2. Trimming at V came to 0 bases and at J to 9 bases, leaving 7 bases not matched to a gene. The CDR3 is 16 residues long. Germline loops: CDR1 SGDLS, CDR2 YYNGEE.

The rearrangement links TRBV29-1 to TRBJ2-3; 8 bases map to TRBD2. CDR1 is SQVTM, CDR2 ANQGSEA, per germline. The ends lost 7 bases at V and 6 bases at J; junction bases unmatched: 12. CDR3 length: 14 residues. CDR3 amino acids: CSAITGGPGDTQYF. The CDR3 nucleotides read TGCAGCGCGATTACGGGAGGGCCGGGGGATACGCAGTATTTT.

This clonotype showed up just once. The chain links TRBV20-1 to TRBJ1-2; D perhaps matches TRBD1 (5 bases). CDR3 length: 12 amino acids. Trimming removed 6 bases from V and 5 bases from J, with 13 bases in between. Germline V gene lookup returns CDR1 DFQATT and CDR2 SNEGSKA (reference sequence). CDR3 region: CSAQDMMYGYTF. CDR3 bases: TGCAGTGCCCAGGACATGATGTATGGCTACACCTTC.

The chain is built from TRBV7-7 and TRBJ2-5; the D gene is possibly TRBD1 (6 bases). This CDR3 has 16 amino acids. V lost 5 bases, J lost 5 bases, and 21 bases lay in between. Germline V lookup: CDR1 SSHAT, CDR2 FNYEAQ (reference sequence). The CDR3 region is CASSPLLGGGLETQYF. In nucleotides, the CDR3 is TGTGCCAGCAGCCCACTACTAGGGGGTGGGTTGGAGACCCAGTACTTC.

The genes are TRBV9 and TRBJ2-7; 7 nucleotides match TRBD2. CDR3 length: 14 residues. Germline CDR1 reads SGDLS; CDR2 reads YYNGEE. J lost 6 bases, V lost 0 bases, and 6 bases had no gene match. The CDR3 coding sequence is TGTGCCAGCAGCGTAGACTGGCGGGAGAGCGAGCAGTACTTC. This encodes CASSVDWRESEQYF.

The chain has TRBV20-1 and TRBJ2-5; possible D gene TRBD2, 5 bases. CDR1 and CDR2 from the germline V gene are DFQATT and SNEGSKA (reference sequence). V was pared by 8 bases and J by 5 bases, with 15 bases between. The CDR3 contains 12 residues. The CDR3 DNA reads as TGCAGTTTACAGAGGGTGGGGGAGACCCAGTACTTC. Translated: CSLQRVGETQYF.

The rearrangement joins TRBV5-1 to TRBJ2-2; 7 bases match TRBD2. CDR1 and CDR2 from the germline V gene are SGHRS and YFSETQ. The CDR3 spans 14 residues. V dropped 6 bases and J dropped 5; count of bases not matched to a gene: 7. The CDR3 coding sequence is TGCGCCAGCATCCCCGGGACTACTACCGGGGAGCTGTTTTTT. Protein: CASIPGTTTGELFF.

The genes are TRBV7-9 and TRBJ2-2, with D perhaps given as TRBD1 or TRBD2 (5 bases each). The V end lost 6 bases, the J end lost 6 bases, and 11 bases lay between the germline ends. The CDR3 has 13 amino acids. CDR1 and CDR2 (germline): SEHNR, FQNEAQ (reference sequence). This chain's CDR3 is CASRHGAPGELFF. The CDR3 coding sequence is TGTGCCAGCAGGCACGGGGCTCCCGGGGAGCTGTTTTTT.

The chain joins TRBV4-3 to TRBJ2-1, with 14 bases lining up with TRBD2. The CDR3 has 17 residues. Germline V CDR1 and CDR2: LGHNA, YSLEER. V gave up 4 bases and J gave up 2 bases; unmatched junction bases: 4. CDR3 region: CASSLGTSGRPYNEQFF. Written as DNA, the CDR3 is TGCGCCAGCAGCCTTGGGACTAGCGGGAGACCCTACAATGAGCAGTTCTTC.

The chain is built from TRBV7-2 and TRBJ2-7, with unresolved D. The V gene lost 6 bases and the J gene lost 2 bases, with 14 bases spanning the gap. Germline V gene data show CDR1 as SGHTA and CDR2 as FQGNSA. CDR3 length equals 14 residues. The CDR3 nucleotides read TGTGCCAGCAGTTCGGGTGTTGGGGCCTACGAGCAGTACTTC. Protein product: CASSSGVGAYEQYF.

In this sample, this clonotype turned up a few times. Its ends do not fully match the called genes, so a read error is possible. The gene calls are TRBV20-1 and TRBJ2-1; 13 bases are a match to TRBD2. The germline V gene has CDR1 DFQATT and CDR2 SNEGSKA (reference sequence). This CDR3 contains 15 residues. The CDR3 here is CCARRTSGSYNEQFF. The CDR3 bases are TGCTGTGCTAGAAGGACTAGCGGGAGTTACAATGAGCAGTTCTTC.

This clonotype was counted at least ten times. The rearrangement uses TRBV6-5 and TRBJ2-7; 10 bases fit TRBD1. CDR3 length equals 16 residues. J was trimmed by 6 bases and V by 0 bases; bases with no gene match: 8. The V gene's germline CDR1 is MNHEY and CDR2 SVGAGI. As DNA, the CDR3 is TGTGCCAGCAGTTACTCGAGACGACAGGGGGCTTCCGAGCAGTACTTC. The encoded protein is CASSYSRRQGASEQYF.

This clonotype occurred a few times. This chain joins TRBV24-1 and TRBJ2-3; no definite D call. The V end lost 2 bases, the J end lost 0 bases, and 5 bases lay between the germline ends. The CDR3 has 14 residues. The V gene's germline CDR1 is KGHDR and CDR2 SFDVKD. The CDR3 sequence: CATSDSSSTDTQYF. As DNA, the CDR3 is TGTGCCACCAGTGATTCGTCTAGCACAGATACGCAGTATTTT.

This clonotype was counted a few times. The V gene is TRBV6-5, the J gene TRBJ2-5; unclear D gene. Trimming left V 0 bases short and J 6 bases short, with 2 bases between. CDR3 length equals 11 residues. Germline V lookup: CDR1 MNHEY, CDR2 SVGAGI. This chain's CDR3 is CASSYSQTQYF. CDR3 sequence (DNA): TGTGCCAGCAGTTACTCGCAGACCCAGTACTTC.

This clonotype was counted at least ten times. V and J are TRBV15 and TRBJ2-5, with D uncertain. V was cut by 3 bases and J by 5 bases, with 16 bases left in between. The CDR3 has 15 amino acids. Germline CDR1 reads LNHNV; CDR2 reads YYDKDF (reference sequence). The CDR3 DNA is TGTGCCACCAGCAGTCGTAATAGTGGAGCCGAGACCCAGTACTTC. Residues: CATSSRNSGAETQYF.

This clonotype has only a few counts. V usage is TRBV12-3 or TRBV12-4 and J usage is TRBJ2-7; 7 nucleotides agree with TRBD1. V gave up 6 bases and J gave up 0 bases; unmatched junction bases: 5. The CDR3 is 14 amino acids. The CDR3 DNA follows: TGTGCCAGCAGGTCCCGGGACAGCTCCTACGAGCAGTACTTC. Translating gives CASRSRDSSYEQYF.

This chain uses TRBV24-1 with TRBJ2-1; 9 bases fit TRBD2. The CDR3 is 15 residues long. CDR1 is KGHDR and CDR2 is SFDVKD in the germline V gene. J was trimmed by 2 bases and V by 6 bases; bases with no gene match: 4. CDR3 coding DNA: TGTGCCACCAGTCATAGCGGGAGAGCCTACAATGAGCAGTTCTTC. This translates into CATSHSGRAYNEQFF.

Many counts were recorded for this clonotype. The chain's CDR3 is CSATRPGQGTDTQYF. In DNA, the CDR3 is TGCAGTGCTACTCGACCGGGACAGGGTACAGATACGCAGTATTTT. The chain joins TRBV20-1 to TRBJ2-3; TRBD1 matches at 9 bases. This CDR3 has 15 residues. J gave up 3 bases and V 4 bases, and 8 bases lay outside the gene matches. CDR1 and CDR2 from the germline V gene are DFQATT and SNEGSKA (reference sequence).

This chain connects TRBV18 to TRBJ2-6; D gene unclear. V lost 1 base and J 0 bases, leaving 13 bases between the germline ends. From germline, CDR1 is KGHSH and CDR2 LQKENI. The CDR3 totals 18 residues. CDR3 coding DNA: TGTGCCAGCTCACCACTTGTCGGACGGAGCTCTGGGGCCAACGTCCTGACTTTC. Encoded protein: CASSPLVGRSSGANVLTF. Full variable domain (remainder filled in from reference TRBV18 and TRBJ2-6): NAGVMQNPRHLVRRRGQEARLRCSPMKGHSHVYWYRQLPEEGLKFMVYLQKENIIDESGMPKERFSAEFPKEGPSILRIQQVVRGDSAAYFCASSPLVGRSSGANVLTFGAGSRLTVL.

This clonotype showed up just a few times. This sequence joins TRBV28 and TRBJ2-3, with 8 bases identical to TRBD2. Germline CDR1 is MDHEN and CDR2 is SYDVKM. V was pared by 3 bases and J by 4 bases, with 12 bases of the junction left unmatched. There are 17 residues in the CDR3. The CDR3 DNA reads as TGTGCCAGCAGTTTTGGGCTGTACGGGAGGGGGGCAGATACGCAGTATTTT. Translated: CASSFGLYGRGADTQYF.

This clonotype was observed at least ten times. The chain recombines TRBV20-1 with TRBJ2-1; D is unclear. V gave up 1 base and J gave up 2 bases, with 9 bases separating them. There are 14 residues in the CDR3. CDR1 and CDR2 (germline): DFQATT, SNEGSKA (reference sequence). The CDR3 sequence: CSARGGITYNEQFF. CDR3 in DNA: TGCAGTGCTAGAGGTGGCATTACCTACAATGAGCAGTTCTTC.

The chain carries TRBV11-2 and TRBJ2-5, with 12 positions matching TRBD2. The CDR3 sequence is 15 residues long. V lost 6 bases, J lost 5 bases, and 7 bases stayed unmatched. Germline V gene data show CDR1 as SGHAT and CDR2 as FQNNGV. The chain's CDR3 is CASRPGLAGRETQYF. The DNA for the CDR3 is TGTGCCAGCAGACCGGGACTAGCGGGTAGGGAGACCCAGTACTTC. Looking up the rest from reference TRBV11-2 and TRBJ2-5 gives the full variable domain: EAGVAQSPRYKIIEKRQSVAFWCNPISGHATLYWYQQILGQGPKLLIQFQNNGVVDDSQLPKDRFSAERLKGVDSTLKIQPAKLEDSAVYLCASRPGLAGRETQYFGPGTRLLVL.

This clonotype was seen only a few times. In nucleotides, the CDR3 is TGTGCCAGCAGCTTAATTAGCGGGAGTGTGGATGAGCAGTTCTTC. Translated: CASSLISGSVDEQFF. V and J are TRBV7-9 and TRBJ2-1; 9 bases match TRBD2. The CDR3 has 15 amino acids. The germline V gene encodes CDR1 SEHNR and CDR2 FQNEAQ (reference sequence). V was clipped by 2 bases and J by 8 bases; unmatched bases: 7. Full variable domain (rest looked up from reference TRBV7-9 and TRBJ2-1): DTGVSQNPRHKITKRGQNVTFRCDPISEHNRLYWYRQTLGQGPEFLTYFQNEAQLEKSRLLSDRFSAERPKGSFSTLEIQRTEQGDSAMYLCASSLISGSVDEQFFGPGTRLTVL.

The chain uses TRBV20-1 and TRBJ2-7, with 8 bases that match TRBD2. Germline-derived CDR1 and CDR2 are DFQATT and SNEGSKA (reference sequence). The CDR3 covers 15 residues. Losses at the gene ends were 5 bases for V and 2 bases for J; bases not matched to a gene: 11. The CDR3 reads CSAPGAAGGAYEQYF. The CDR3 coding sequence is TGCAGTGCTCCCGGGGCGGCGGGAGGAGCCTACGAGCAGTACTTC.

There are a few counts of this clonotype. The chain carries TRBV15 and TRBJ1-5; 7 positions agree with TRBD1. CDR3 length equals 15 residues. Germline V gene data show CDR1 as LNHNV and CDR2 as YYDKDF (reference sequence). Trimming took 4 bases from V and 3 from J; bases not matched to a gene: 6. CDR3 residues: CATSMSGQTNQPQHF. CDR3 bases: TGTGCCACCAGCATGTCGGGACAGACCAATCAGCCCCAGCATTTT. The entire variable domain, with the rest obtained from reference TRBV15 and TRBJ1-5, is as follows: DAMVIQNPRYQVTQFGKPVTLSCSQTLNHNVMYWYQQKSSQAPKLLFHYYDKDFNNEADTPDNFQSRRPNTSFCFLDIRSPGLGDTAMYLCATSMSGQTNQPQHFGDGTRLSIL.

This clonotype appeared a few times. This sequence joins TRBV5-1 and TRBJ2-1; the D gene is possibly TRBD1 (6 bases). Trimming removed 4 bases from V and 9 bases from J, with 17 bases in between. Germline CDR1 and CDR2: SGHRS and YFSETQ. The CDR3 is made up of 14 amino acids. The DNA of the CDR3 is TGCGCCAGCAGCGCGGACAGTGGATATAGTGAGCAGTTCTTC. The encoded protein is CASSADSGYSEQFF. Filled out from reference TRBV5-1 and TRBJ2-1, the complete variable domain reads KAGVTQTPRYLIKTRGQQVTLSCSPISGHRSVSWYQQTPGQGLQFLFEYFSETQRNKGNFPGRFSGRQFSNSRSEMNVSTLELGDSALYLCASSADSGYSEQFFGPGTRLTVL.

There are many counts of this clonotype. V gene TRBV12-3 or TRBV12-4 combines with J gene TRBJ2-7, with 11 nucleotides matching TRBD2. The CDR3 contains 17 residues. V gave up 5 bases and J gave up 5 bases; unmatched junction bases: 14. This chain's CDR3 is CASSPRRLTSGTDEQYF. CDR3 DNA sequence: TGTGCCAGCAGTCCCCGCCGCCTGACTAGCGGGACGGACGAGCAGTACTTC.